What follows is one TCR beta chain and its context. The antigen this receptor binds is unknown. Qualities for individual bases were not recorded, and no much larger clone is one base off. Explained via the paper, the treatment or condition label denotes: in vitro stimulation with specific CMV peptide epitopes to enrich CMV-specific T cells. Between the V and J ends, shortened by 3 bases and 6 bases respectively, the junction contains 15 bases. The CDR3, from cysteine to phenylalanine, totals 16 residues. Of the read, only the CDR3 DNA is kept; its 48 bases are in frame from base 1. CDR1 and CDR2 (SGHAT, FQNNGV) derive from the germline V gene. Instrument on record: Illumina HiSeq 1500. TCRdb reran the public reads through fastp at Q25 and MiXCR, keeping productive beta chains. Rows with a matching CDR3 protein are joined into one entry that keeps the most common DNA and genes. For this sample the table gives 380,000 or so distinct CDR3 sequences, of which about a third were detected only once. The ten largest clones take up around an eighth of the sample.

The data are from a study of T cell repertoires in cytomegalovirus infection (dated 2019 in TCRdb). About the full investigation: Alongside well-studied HLA-B-restricted epitopes, the peptide stimulations were aimed at recently identified HLA-C-restricted CMV epitopes, whose presentation resists viral immunomodulation. Donor HLA type was relevant to the analysis, as public TCR beta signatures indicated carriage of CMV infection together with the matching HLA type. The full study reports these points: The ex vivo response was dominated by HLA-C-restricted CMV-specific TCR beta clonotypes, which also provided the single most frequent clonotype in two of eight donors. Carriers of CMV infection plus the relevant HLA type were discriminated by the cumulative frequency of public TCR beta family members in the study cohort and in an independent roughly 370-donor cohort.

The material was cultured PBMCs, obtained from culture after CMV antigen stimulation. Recombination connected TRBV11-2 to TRBJ1-6, with a tentative D gene TRBD1 over 6 matching bases. This receptor was identified in a human donor in good health (CMV status not recorded). Some clones in this sample may be carry-over from other donors' samples. The encoded CDR3 is CASSFGRGASNSPLHF. The sequenced DNA is TGTGCCAGCAGCTTCGGCAGGGGAGCAAGTAATTCACCCCTCCACTTT.